This paragraph covers one T cell receptor beta chain sequence. These data originate in a study of blood T cell repertoires in COVID-19. Study summary: In each case, the material was cDNA or gDNA derived from T cells, B-cell-depleted T cells, or PBMCs.

The germline CDR1 and CDR2 sequences are SEHNR and FQNEAQ (reference sequence). The CDR3 loop spans 16 amino acids. With V trimmed by 5 bases and J by 3 bases, 7 bases remained unmatched. Sequencing was performed with immunoSEQ multiplex PCR; in TCRdb, only in-frame clones are kept and a portion is missing. The repertoire holds around 200,000 clones, about nine tenths seen once, with 0.72% in the top ten. The receptor was derived from a man aged 35-49 years with acute or convalescent COVID-19. The specimen was peripheral blood. The chain has TRBV7-9 and TRBJ1-4, with TRBD1 matching over 9 bases. The CDR3 sequence: CASSVGQGPPNEKLFF. The CDR3 nucleotides are TGTGCCAGCAGCGTCGGACAGGGGCCACCTAATGAAAAACTGTTTTTT.